Included here is one T cell receptor (beta chain) sequence, with context. These data come from a study of blood T cell repertoires in COVID-19. Study as a whole: The cDNA or gDNA used as material had been derived from T cells, B-cell-depleted T cells, or PBMCs.

Per the authors' pipeline: Amplification of reference gene primers was used by the study to estimate nucleated cell counts. The data were produced by immunoSEQ multiplex PCR, yet TCRdb's version contains in-frame clones alone and is incomplete. V and J calls plus clone size are reproduced from that table; the DNA served to infer D and trimming. Of about 76,000 clones in the sample, 70% to 90% are singletons; the top ten hold approximately 10%. Trimming removed 3 bases from V and 7 bases from J, with 16 bases in between. This CDR3 comprises 15 residues. The germline V gene encodes CDR1 KGHSH and CDR2 LQKENI.

The sequence came from a man aged 55 to 70 with COVID-19, enrolled during active disease. The sample was peripheral blood. The chain links TRBV18 to TRBJ1-5, with a tentative D call TRBD1 (5 bases). CDR3 region: CASSPYGGFWQPQHF. Written as DNA, the CDR3 is TGTGCCAGCTCACCTTACGGGGGGTTCTGGCAGCCCCAGCATTTT.